Listed below are T cell receptor beta chains from one sample, sequenced in a study of resident and recirculating memory T cells in vitiligo. The data were produced by immunoSEQ multiplex PCR, yet TCRdb's version contains in-frame clones alone and is incomplete. Here the sample spans more than 65,000 clones, approximately 90% being singletons. Source material: blood. These receptors were taken from a male donor with vitiligo. Both conserved end residues are part of each CDR3. D genes are given only for firm matches. Only some rows state a clone size, as once, few, many or a class for expanded clones.

j_gene: TRBJ2-1; d_gene: NA; abundance: NA; v_gene: TRBV19; CDR3nt: TGTGCCAGTAGTTTCAGGGGCCAGTCTCTTGGGGCTCCTGGTGAGCAGTTCTTC; CDR3aa: CASSFRGQSLGAPGEQFF
j_gene: TRBJ1-1; d_gene: NA; abundance: few; v_gene: TRBV4-1; CDR3nt: TGCGCCAGCAGCCAAGCTACAAAGAGGGCTGAAGCTTTCTTT; CDR3aa: CASSQATKRAEAFF
j_gene: TRBJ2-7; d_gene: NA; abundance: NA; v_gene: TRBV7-2; CDR3nt: TGTGCCAGCAGCTTAGACGCGTCCCCCCACTACGAGCAGTACTTC; CDR3aa: CASSLDASPHYEQYF
j_gene: TRBJ2-7; d_gene: TRBD1; abundance: NA; v_gene: TRBV9; CDR3nt: TGTGCCAGCAGCGTTACAGGGGCTCCCCTCTACGAGCAGTACTTC; CDR3aa: CASSVTGAPLYEQYF
j_gene: TRBJ1-4; d_gene: NA; abundance: NA; v_gene: TRBV7-2; CDR3nt: TGTGCCAGCAGCTTAGAGTTCGGCAGGTCGGGAGAAAAACTGTTTTTT; CDR3aa: CASSLEFGRSGEKLFF
j_gene: TRBJ1-1; d_gene: TRBD1; abundance: NA; v_gene: TRBV27; CDR3nt: TGTGCCAGCAGTTGGACAGGGAGGGCTGAAGCTTTCTTT; CDR3aa: CASSWTGRAEAFF
j_gene: TRBJ1-5; d_gene: TRBD1; abundance: NA; v_gene: TRBV6-5; CDR3nt: TGTGCCAGCGGCGACAGGGTAGGTCAGCCCCAGCATTTT; CDR3aa: CASGDRVGQPQHF
j_gene: TRBJ1-2; d_gene: NA; abundance: NA; v_gene: TRBV6-5; CDR3nt: TGTGCCAGCAACAACCCGACAGGAGAGGGCTACACCTTC; CDR3aa: CASNNPTGEGYTF
j_gene: TRBJ2-3; d_gene: NA; abundance: NA; v_gene: TRBV5-1; CDR3nt: TGCGCCAGCAGCTTGGCCCTGACAGGAGTGAGCACAGATACGCAGTATTTT; CDR3aa: CASSLALTGVSTDTQYF
j_gene: TRBJ1-6; d_gene: TRBD1; abundance: NA; v_gene: TRBV5-4; CDR3nt: TGTGCCAGCAGCTTTGACAGGGAATTGAATTCACCCCTCCACTTT; CDR3aa: CASSFDRELNSPLHF
j_gene: TRBJ2-3; d_gene: TRBD2; abundance: NA; v_gene: TRBV11-1; CDR3nt: TGTGCCAGCAGTCCCACTAGCGGGGGAGGAGATACGCAGTATTTT; CDR3aa: CASSPTSGGGDTQYF
j_gene: TRBJ2-1; d_gene: NA; abundance: NA; v_gene: TRBV5-6; CDR3nt: TGTGCCAGCAGCTCACTAGCTTCCAATGAGCAGTTCTTC; CDR3aa: CASSSLASNEQFF
j_gene: TRBJ1-3; d_gene: NA; abundance: NA; v_gene: TRBV9; CDR3nt: TGTGCCAGCAGCGTAGTCGCTCAGGGAACTGGAAACACCATATATTTT; CDR3aa: CASSVVAQGTGNTIYF
j_gene: TRBJ1-6; d_gene: TRBD1; abundance: once; v_gene: TRBV30; CDR3nt: TGTGCCTTTTCCGGGACAGGGGATTCACCCCTCCACTTT; CDR3aa: CAFSGTGDSPLHF
j_gene: TRBJ1-1; d_gene: NA; abundance: NA; v_gene: TRBV6-5; CDR3nt: TGTGCCAGCAGTTTAGGAGGGCGCAACACTGAAGCTTTCTTT; CDR3aa: CASSLGGRNTEAFF
j_gene: TRBJ1-5; d_gene: TRBD1; abundance: NA; v_gene: TRBV19; CDR3nt: TGTGCCAGTAGTCTAGCGGGACAGAGATATCAGCCCCAGCATTTT; CDR3aa: CASSLAGQRYQPQHF
j_gene: TRBJ2-7; d_gene: NA; abundance: NA; v_gene: TRBV4-2; CDR3nt: TGTGCCAGCAGCCAAGAGAGGACGGGGGAGCAGTACTTC; CDR3aa: CASSQERTGEQYF
j_gene: TRBJ1-1; d_gene: NA; abundance: NA; v_gene: TRBV2; CDR3nt: TGTGCCAGCAGTGTGGCGGCATCGAACACTGAAGCTTTCTTT; CDR3aa: CASSVAASNTEAFF
j_gene: TRBJ1-6; d_gene: NA; abundance: NA; v_gene: TRBV27; CDR3nt: TGTGCCAGCAGTTTTTTTAGTAATCGGGAGAATAATTCACCCCTCCACTTT; CDR3aa: CASSFFSNRENNSPLHF
j_gene: TRBJ1-4; d_gene: NA; abundance: once; v_gene: TRBV7-9; CDR3nt: TGTGCCAGCAGCTTGGCGGGACGGAATGAAAAACTGTTTTTT; CDR3aa: CASSLAGRNEKLFF
j_gene: TRBJ1-3; d_gene: NA; abundance: few; v_gene: TRBV4-3; CDR3nt: TGCGCCAGCAGCCAAGTTTTGGCCTCCTCTGGAAACACCATATATTTT; CDR3aa: CASSQVLASSGNTIYF
j_gene: TRBJ1-2; d_gene: TRBD1; abundance: few; v_gene: TRBV11-2; CDR3nt: TGTGCCAGCAGCTTACAGGGGGAGGTGGGTGGCTACACCTTC; CDR3aa: CASSLQGEVGGYTF
j_gene: TRBJ2-2; d_gene: TRBD2; abundance: few; v_gene: TRBV11-3; CDR3nt: TGTGCCAGCAGCCCCGCTAGCGGTACCGGGGAGCTGTTTTTT; CDR3aa: CASSPASGTGELFF
j_gene: TRBJ2-5; d_gene: NA; abundance: NA; v_gene: TRBV30; CDR3nt: TGTGCCTGGAGAGGTATGAACCGCGGTGAGACCCAGTACTTC; CDR3aa: CAWRGMNRGETQYF
j_gene: TRBJ1-6; d_gene: TRBD1; abundance: NA; v_gene: TRBV2; CDR3nt: TGTGCCAGCAGTGAAGCGGTGACAGGGAGATCACCCCACCACTTT; CDR3aa: CASSEAVTGRSPHHF
j_gene: TRBJ2-1; d_gene: TRBD2; abundance: few; v_gene: TRBV7-2; CDR3nt: TGTGCCAGCAACCCCAGCGGGGGGGCCTACAATGAGCAGTTCTTC; CDR3aa: CASNPSGGAYNEQFF
j_gene: TRBJ2-2; d_gene: NA; abundance: NA; v_gene: TRBV5-6; CDR3nt: TGTGCCAGCAGCTTACAGGGAGTAGGCACCGGGGAGCTGTTTTTT; CDR3aa: CASSLQGVGTGELFF
j_gene: TRBJ1-2; d_gene: NA; abundance: NA; v_gene: TRBV19; CDR3nt: TGTGCCAGTACCTCGGACAGCCTTTCCTACTATGGCTACACCTTC; CDR3aa: CASTSDSLSYYGYTF
j_gene: TRBJ1-4; d_gene: TRBD1; abundance: once; v_gene: TRBV29-1; CDR3nt: TGCAGCGTTGAAGTAACCGGGACAGGGGTTGAAAAACTGTTTTTT; CDR3aa: CSVEVTGTGVEKLFF
j_gene: TRBJ1-5; d_gene: NA; abundance: NA; v_gene: TRBV25-1; CDR3nt: TGTGCCAGCAGTGAAACGGGTTGGCCCCAGCATTTT; CDR3aa: CASSETGWPQHF
j_gene: TRBJ1-2; d_gene: TRBD1; abundance: NA; v_gene: TRBV5-1; CDR3nt: TGCGCCAGCAGTTCCGGGACAGACGAGTATGGCTACACCTTC; CDR3aa: CASSSGTDEYGYTF
j_gene: TRBJ1-1; d_gene: NA; abundance: NA; v_gene: TRBV27; CDR3nt: TGTGCCACCCGGGACTGGAACACTGAAGCTTTCTTT; CDR3aa: CATRDWNTEAFF
j_gene: TRBJ1-2; d_gene: TRBD1; abundance: NA; v_gene: TRBV18; CDR3nt: TGTGCCAGCTCACCGACAGGGGGCCTCGATGGCTACACCTTC; CDR3aa: CASSPTGGLDGYTF
j_gene: TRBJ1-1; d_gene: NA; abundance: NA; v_gene: TRBV29-1; CDR3nt: TGCAGCGTTGAAACCGGTAACACTGAAGCTTTCTTT; CDR3aa: CSVETGNTEAFF
j_gene: TRBJ1-3; d_gene: TRBD1; abundance: NA; v_gene: TRBV5-1; CDR3nt: TGCGCCAGCAGCCAGGGACAGCACTCTGGAAACACCATATATTTT; CDR3aa: CASSQGQHSGNTIYF
j_gene: TRBJ1-2; d_gene: NA; abundance: NA; v_gene: TRBV28; CDR3nt: TGTGCCAGCAGTTTAGCGGTTGGCTACACCTTC; CDR3aa: CASSLAVGYTF
j_gene: TRBJ1-5; d_gene: TRBD1; abundance: NA; v_gene: TRBV27; CDR3nt: TGTGCCAGCAGTCAAGGCCTCACAGGGGCCAGCAATCAGCCCCAGCATTTT; CDR3aa: CASSQGLTGASNQPQHF
j_gene: TRBJ1-6; d_gene: NA; abundance: NA; v_gene: TRBV4-2; CDR3nt: TGTGCCAGCAGCCAAGGTCCGTGGGGCGCCGGTTCACCCCTCCACTTT; CDR3aa: CASSQGPWGAGSPLHF
j_gene: TRBJ1-5; d_gene: NA; abundance: NA; v_gene: TRBV7-2; CDR3nt: TGTGCCAGCAGCTTAATTGTCGGTAGCAATCAGCCCCAGCATTTT; CDR3aa: CASSLIVGSNQPQHF
j_gene: TRBJ2-1; d_gene: NA; abundance: NA; v_gene: TRBV10-3; CDR3nt: TGTGCCATCAGTGAGGGCGGGGAAACCTACAATGAGCAGTTCTTC; CDR3aa: CAISEGGETYNEQFF
j_gene: TRBJ2-4; d_gene: TRBD2; abundance: NA; v_gene: TRBV5-1; CDR3nt: TGCGCCAGCAGCGGCGGGGGGGCCGGACAAAACATTCAGTACTTC; CDR3aa: CASSGGGAGQNIQYF